This TCR beta chain derives from a study of control samples from healthy donors and cancer patients. TCRdb's table, derived via immunoSEQ multiplex PCR, lists solely in-frame clones and lacks some. The sample contains 85,000 to 90,000 clones, approximately 87% of which appear only once. This clone was seen a few times. The CDR3 loop spans 14 amino acids. Per germline, CDR1 DFQATT and CDR2 SNEGSKA (reference sequence). Deletions cut 3 bases from V and 0 bases from J, with 8 bases between. The chain is built from TRBV20-1 and TRBJ2-2, with D unclear. This TCR was recovered from a woman aged 35 to 49 in good health. Material for sequencing was blood. The DNA for the CDR3 is TGCAGTGCTAGTCCCTTCGCGAACACCGGGGAGCTGTTTTTT. Residues: CSASPFANTGELFF.